One sample yielded the 17 T cell receptor beta chains listed below, sequenced in a study of CD8 T cells in ankylosing spondylitis. Each CDR3 protein is one row after TCRdb ran MiXCR on the 5' RACE reads. Of roughly 97,000 distinct CDR3 sequences in the sample, roughly 8.3% were seen once. The sample taken for sequencing was blood, either unsorted or a sorted T cell fraction (not recorded which). These receptors came from a male donor with ankylosing spondylitis or in good health (not recorded which).

This clonotype showed up many times. The rearrangement links TRBV14 to TRBJ2-1; 8 nucleotides line up with TRBD1. The V gene's germline CDR1 is SGHDN and CDR2 FVKESK. There are 15 residues in the CDR3. The trim removed 4 bases at V and 7 bases at J, leaving 9 bases unmatched. CDR3 residues: CASSPGQGRRNEQFF. CDR3 in DNA: TGTGCCAGCAGCCCTGGACAGGGTAGGAGGAATGAGCAGTTCTTC.

This clonotype appeared many times. This chain uses TRBV29-1 with TRBJ1-1; D possibly corresponds to TRBD1 (5 bases). Trimming shortened V by 4 bases and J by 4 bases, and 13 bases separated the two germline ends. The CDR3 is 13 residues long. CDR1 and CDR2 from the germline V gene are SQVTM and ANQGSEA. DNA for the CDR3: TGCAGCGTTGTGGGGGATACGCTCACTGAAGCTTTCTTT. Residues: CSVVGDTLTEAFF. Combining the CDR3 with reference TRBV29-1 and TRBJ1-1 gives the whole variable domain SAVISQKPSRDICQRGTSLTIQCQVDSQVTMMFWYRQQPGQSLTLIATANQGSEATYESGFVIDKFPISRPNLTFSTLTVSNMSPEDSSIYLCSVVGDTLTEAFFGQGTRLTVV.

This clonotype was counted at least ten times. The chain uses TRBV6-5 and TRBJ1-2, with D hard to call. Trimming pared 0 bases from V and 2 bases from J, leaving 7 bases between. The CDR3 runs to 14 residues. Germline values: CDR1 MNHEY, CDR2 SVGAGI. CDR3 amino acids: CASSYSTANYGYTF. DNA of the CDR3: TGTGCCAGCAGTTACTCGACGGCGAACTATGGCTACACCTTC.

CDR3 protein: CASSPRLAGALNTGELFF. CDR3 sequence (DNA): TGTGCCAGCAGCCCAAGGCTAGCGGGAGCGTTAAACACCGGGGAGCTGTTTTTT. This chain links TRBV12-3 or TRBV12-4 with TRBJ2-2, with 10 bases fitting TRBD2. With 6 bases clipped from V and 2 bases from J, the junction kept 12 bases outside the gene matches. The length of the CDR3 is 18 residues.

This clonotype has ten or more counts. The chain couples TRBV3-1 to TRBJ2-7; D call uncertain. The CDR3 spans 13 residues. The V gene's germline CDR1 is LGHDT and CDR2 YNNKEL (reference sequence). Trimming took off 0 bases at V and 2 bases at J, with 5 bases between the two ends. The CDR3 nucleotides read TGTGCCAGCAGCCAAGAACGGACCTACGAGCAGTACTTC. It encodes CASSQERTYEQYF.

This clonotype showed up many times. The chain carries TRBV6-2 or TRBV6-3 and TRBJ2-2; the D is unclear. The CDR3 has 12 amino acids. V lost 2 bases, J lost 4 bases, and 2 bases lay in between. The V gene's germline CDR1 is MNHEY and CDR2 SVGEGT. CDR3 amino acids: CASSYTTGELFF. The DNA of the CDR3 is TGTGCCAGCAGTTACACCACCGGGGAGCTGTTTTTT.

This clonotype is deemed medium-sized. This chain joins TRBV20-1 and TRBJ1-1; D is unclear. V lost 3 bases, J lost 1 base, and 12 bases lay in between. Germline V gene data show CDR1 as DFQATT and CDR2 as SNEGSKA (reference sequence). This CDR3 spans 14 amino acids. The CDR3 nucleotides read TGCAGTGCTAGGGACGGAGGCAGGAACACTGAAGCTTTCTTT. This encodes CSARDGGRNTEAFF.

In this sample, this clonotype turned up many times. The rearrangement joins TRBV4-1 to TRBJ2-1; 12 bases match TRBD2. Germline loops: CDR1 MGHRA, CDR2 YSYEKL. V dropped 2 bases and J dropped 10; count of bases not matched to a gene: 15. CDR3 length: 18 residues. As DNA, the CDR3 is TGCGCCAGCAGCCAAACTCAACGACTAGCGGGGGCTCCAGGGGAGCAGTTCTTC. Protein sequence: CASSQTQRLAGAPGEQFF.

This clonotype was seen repeatedly, ten times or more. The chain uses TRBV6-5 and TRBJ1-1; 12 positions agree with TRBD1. Germline V gene sequence: CDR1 MNHEY, CDR2 SVGAGI. Trimming at V came to 6 bases and at J to 8 bases, leaving 10 bases not matched to a gene. CDR3 size: 15 residues. CDR3 nucleotides: TGTGCCAGCAGGAACACCGGGACAGGGGGCATGGAAGCTTTCTTT. Protein: CASRNTGTGGMEAFF.

This clonotype was seen a few times. The chain combines TRBV7-9 with TRBJ1-2; D ambiguous. The CDR3 runs to 12 residues. The germline V and J ends were trimmed by 5 bases and 7 bases, with 11 bases remaining between them. Germline values: CDR1 SEHNR, CDR2 FQNEAQ (reference sequence). This CDR3 is CASSPAQSGYTF. CDR3 bases: TGTGCCAGCAGCCCAGCACAGAGTGGCTACACCTTC.

This clonotype was counted at least ten times. The J gene is TRBJ1-5, the V gene TRBV7-7; D gene uncertain. Per germline, CDR1 SSHAT and CDR2 FNYEAQ (reference sequence). The CDR3 totals 13 residues. The CDR3 sequence: CATFQDSNQPQHF. The CDR3 DNA reads TGTGCTACCTTCCAGGATAGCAATCAGCCCCAGCATTTT.

This clonotype was seen many times. V is TRBV11-2 and J is TRBJ1-5; unclear D gene. This CDR3 is built from 15 residues. The germline gives CDR1 SGHAT, CDR2 FQNNGV. Trimming took off 2 bases at V and 3 bases at J, with 11 bases between the two ends. CDR3 region: CASSLRPGINQPQHF. The CDR3 coding sequence is TGTGCCAGCAGCTTAAGGCCCGGCATCAATCAGCCCCAGCATTTT.

This clonotype came up many times. The V gene is TRBV6-1, the J gene TRBJ1-2, with 8 bases that match TRBD1. With 6 bases clipped from V and 2 bases from J, the junction kept 2 bases outside the gene matches. This CDR3 comprises 13 residues. Per the germline V gene, CDR1 is MNHNS and CDR2 is SASEGT. The CDR3 region is CASRQGVNYGYTF. DNA of the CDR3: TGTGCCAGCAGACAGGGGGTCAACTATGGCTACACCTTC.

This clonotype was observed many times. DNA of the CDR3: TGTGCCAGCAGCTTAGGTGGGGCAGTAGATCAGCCCCAGCATTTT. Translating it yields CASSLGGAVDQPQHF. The V and J genes are TRBV13 and TRBJ1-5; perhaps TRBD1 as D (5 bases). The CDR3 spans 15 residues. Trimming stripped 0 bases from V and 5 bases from J, with 11 bases between. The germline gives CDR1 PRHDT, CDR2 FYEKMQ (reference sequence).

This clonotype was counted between two and nine times. In nucleotides, the CDR3 is TGTGCCAGCAGTTGGACGGAATATGGCTACACCTTC. Protein sequence: CASSWTEYGYTF. This sequence joins TRBV2 and TRBJ1-2; no reliable D call. Germline CDR1 reads SNHLY; CDR2 reads FYNNEI. Trimming shortened V by 5 bases and J by 5 bases, and 9 bases separated the two germline ends. The CDR3 contains 12 residues. Combining the CDR3 with reference TRBV2 and TRBJ1-2 gives the whole variable domain EPEVTQTPSHQVTQMGQEVILRCVPISNHLYFYWYRQILGQKVEFLVSFYNNEISEKSEIFDDQFSVERPDGSNFTLKIRSTKLEDSAMYFCASSWTEYGYTFGSGTRLTVV.

The chain links TRBV10-3 to TRBJ2-3, with 7 bases that match TRBD1. The germline V gene has CDR1 ENHRY and CDR2 SYGVKD. The length of the CDR3 is 13 residues. With 6 bases clipped from V and 4 bases from J, the junction kept 4 bases outside the gene matches. The CDR3 DNA reads as TGTGCCATCAGACCCGACAGGGCAGATACGCAGTATTTT. Translating gives CAIRPDRADTQYF.

CDR3 bases: TGTGCCAGCAGCCAAGATCGAAACCGTCAGGGGATACTGGGGAACACTGAAGCTTTCTTT. Translated, it gives CASSQDRNRQGILGNTEAFF. The V and J genes are TRBV4-2 and TRBJ1-1; tentative D call: TRBD1 (6 bases). V was clipped by 0 bases and J by 1 base, with 24 bases between them. Germline V gives CDR1 LGHNA, CDR2 YNFKEQ. The CDR3 loop spans 20 amino acids.